Sequencing of this T cell receptor beta chain was carried out in a study of T cell changes during pregnancy in multiple sclerosis. This CDR3 is 17 amino acids long. With V trimmed by 1 base and J by 3 bases, 9 bases remained unmatched. The germline V gene encodes CDR1 MGHRA and CDR2 YSYEKL. TCRdb's table, derived via immunoSEQ multiplex PCR, lists solely in-frame clones and lacks some. Here the sample spans around 40,000 clones, 75% to 95% being singletons. The material was CD4+ T cells from peripheral blood mononuclear cells, obtained in the first trimester of pregnancy. This sequence joins TRBV4-1 and TRBJ2-3; 8 bases are shared with TRBD2. The origin of this receptor is a female donor in good health, enrolled as a control in a pregnancy study. CDR3 in DNA: TGCGCCAGCAGCCAAGGGGGCTCGGGGGGGCCGACAGATACGCAGTATTTT. Protein: CASSQGGSGGPTDTQYF.